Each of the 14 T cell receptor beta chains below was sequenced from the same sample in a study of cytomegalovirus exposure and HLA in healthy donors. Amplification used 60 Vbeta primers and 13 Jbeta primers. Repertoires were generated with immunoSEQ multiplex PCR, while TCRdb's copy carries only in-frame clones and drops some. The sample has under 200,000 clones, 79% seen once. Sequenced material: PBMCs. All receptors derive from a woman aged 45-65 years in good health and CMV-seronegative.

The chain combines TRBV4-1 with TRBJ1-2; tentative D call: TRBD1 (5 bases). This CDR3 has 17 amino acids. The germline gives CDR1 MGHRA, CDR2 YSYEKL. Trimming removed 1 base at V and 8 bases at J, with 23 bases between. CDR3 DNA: TGCGCCAGCAGCCAAGCTAACCGGGACCTATACCGGGAGGGCTACACCTTC. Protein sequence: CASSQANRDLYREGYTF.

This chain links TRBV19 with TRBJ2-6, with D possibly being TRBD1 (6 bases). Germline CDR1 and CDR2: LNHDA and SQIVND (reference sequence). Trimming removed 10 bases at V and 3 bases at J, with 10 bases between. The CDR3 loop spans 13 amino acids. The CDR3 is CATQGFGANVLTF. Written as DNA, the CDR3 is TGTGCCACACAGGGTTTTGGGGCCAACGTCCTGACTTTC.

The CDR3 bases are TGCGCCAGCAGCTTTAGGGGGACGAACACCGGGGAGCTGTTTTTT. It translates to CASSFRGTNTGELFF. The chain employs TRBV5-1 and TRBJ2-2; perhaps TRBD1 as D (6 bases). Trimming took 2 bases from V and 0 from J, leaving 8 bases between them. This CDR3 is built from 15 residues. The germline V gene encodes CDR1 SGHRS and CDR2 YFSETQ.

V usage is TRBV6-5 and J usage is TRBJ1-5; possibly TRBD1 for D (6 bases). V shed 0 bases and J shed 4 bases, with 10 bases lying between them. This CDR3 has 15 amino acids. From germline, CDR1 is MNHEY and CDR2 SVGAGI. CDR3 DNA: TGTGCCAGCAGTTACTCTGGACAGCCAAATCAGCCCCAGCATTTT. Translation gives CASSYSGQPNQPQHF.

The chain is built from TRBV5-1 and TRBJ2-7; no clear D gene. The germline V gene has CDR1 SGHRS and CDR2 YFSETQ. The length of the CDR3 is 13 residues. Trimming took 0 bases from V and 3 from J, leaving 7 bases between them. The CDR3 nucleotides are TGCGCCAGCAGCTTGGGACAACTCTACGAGCAGTACTTC. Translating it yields CASSLGQLYEQYF.

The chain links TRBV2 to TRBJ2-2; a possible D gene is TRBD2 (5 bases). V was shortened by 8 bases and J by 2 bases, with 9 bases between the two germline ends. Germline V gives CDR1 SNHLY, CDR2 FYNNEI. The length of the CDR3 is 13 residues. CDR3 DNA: TGTGCCAGCCGGGGTGCCAACACCGGGGAGCTGTTTTTT. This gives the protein CASRGANTGELFF.

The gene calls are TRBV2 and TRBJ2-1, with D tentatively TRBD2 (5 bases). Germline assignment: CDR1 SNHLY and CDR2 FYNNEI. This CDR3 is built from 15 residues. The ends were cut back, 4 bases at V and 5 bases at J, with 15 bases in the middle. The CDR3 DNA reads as TGTGCCAGCAGTGTCGGAGAGGGCAGGAACAATGAGCAGTTCTTC. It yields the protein CASSVGEGRNNEQFF.

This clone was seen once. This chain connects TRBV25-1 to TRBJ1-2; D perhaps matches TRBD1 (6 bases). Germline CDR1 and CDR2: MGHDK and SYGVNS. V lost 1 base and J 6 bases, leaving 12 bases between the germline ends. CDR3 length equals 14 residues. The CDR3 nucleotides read TGTGCCAGCAGTGAATCAGGGGCAGGGAATGGCTACACCTTC. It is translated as CASSESGAGNGYTF.

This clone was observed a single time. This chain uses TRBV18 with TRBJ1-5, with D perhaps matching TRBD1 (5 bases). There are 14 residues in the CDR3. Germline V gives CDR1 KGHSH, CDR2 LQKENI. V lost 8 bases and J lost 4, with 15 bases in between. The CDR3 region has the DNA TGTGCCAGCGGGAAGACAGTCCCGAATCAGCCCCAGCATTTT. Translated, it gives CASGKTVPNQPQHF.

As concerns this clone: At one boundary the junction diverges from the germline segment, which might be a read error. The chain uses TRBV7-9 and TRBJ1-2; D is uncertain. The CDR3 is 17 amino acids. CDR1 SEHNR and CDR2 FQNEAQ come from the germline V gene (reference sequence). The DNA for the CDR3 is TGTTCCAGCAGCTCAGATCTTGGGTTCGTAACAGTCTATGGCTACACCTTC. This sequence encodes CSSSSDLGFVTVYGYTF.

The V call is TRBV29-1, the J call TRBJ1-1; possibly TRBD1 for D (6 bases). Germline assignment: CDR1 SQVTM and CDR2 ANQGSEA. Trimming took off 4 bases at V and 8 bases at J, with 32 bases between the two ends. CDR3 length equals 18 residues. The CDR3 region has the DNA TGCAGCGTTGGGGCCCTCCCGCAGGGGCGTTTAAGGGGAGTAGAAGCTTTCTTT. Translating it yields CSVGALPQGRLRGVEAFF.

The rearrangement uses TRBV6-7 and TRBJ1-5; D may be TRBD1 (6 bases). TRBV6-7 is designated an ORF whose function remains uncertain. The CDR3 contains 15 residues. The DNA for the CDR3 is TGTGTCAAGAGGGGGGGCCAGCGGGGCAATCAGCCCCAGCATTTT. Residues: CVKRGGQRGNQPQHF.

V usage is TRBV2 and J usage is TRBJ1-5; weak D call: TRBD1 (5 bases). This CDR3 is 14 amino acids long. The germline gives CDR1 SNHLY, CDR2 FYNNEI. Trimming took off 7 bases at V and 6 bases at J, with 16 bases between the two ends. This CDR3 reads CASMPPAQGQPQHF. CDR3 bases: TGTGCCAGCATGCCTCCGGCGCAGGGTCAGCCCCAGCATTTT. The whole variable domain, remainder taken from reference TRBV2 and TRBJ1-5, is EPEVTQTPSHQVTQMGQEVILRCVPISNHLYFYWYRQILGQKVEFLVSFYNNEISEKSEIFDDQFSVERPDGSNFTLKIRSTKLEDSAMYFCASMPPAQGQPQHFGDGTRLSIL.

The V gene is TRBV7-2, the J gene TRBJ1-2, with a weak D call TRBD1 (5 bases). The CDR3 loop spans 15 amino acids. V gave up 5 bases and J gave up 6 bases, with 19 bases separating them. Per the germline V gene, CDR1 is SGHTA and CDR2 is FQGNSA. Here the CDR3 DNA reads TGTGCCAGCAGCCCCCGGTTAGCCCAGGGAAATGGCTACACCTTC. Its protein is CASSPRLAQGNGYTF.